This TCR beta chain came from a study of CD8 T cells in ankylosing spondylitis. Turning to this clonotype: Its specificity is not known.

For TCR beta, libraries came from quantitative 5'-RACE with molecular barcodes. TCRdb reprocessed the 5' RACE reads via MiXCR and lists one record per CDR3 protein. This sample yields around 130,000 distinct CDR3 sequences, of which roughly an eighth are seen a single time; 2.5% to 3.5% belongs to the top ten. V was clipped by 4 bases and J by 10 bases, with 15 bases between them. Germline V lookup: CDR1 SGDLS, CDR2 YYNGEE. This CDR3 has 13 amino acids. Study-wide findings and caveats: Typical of ankylosing spondylitis blood, it appeared, was a TCR beta motif of seven to nine highly homologous variants. Clones linked to disease were reported to show significant enrichment in matched ankylosing spondylitis synovial fluid.

The source of this sequence is a female donor with ankylosing spondylitis or in good health (not recorded which). The chain uses TRBV9 and TRBJ1-5; D unclear. The specimen was blood, either unsorted or a sorted T cell fraction (not recorded which). Written as DNA, the CDR3 is TGTGCCAGCAGCCCGACACCGCAGCGACCCCAGCATTTT. Its protein is CASSPTPQRPQHF.